This passage covers 15 T cell receptor beta chains from one sample sequenced in a study of shared clonotypes between healthy human individuals. Here immunoSEQ multiplex PCR was the method, and the copy in TCRdb shows in-frame clones only, minus some. The data hold a few million clones, with 95% observed a single time. The sequenced sample consisted of naive CD4+ T cells sorted from blood. Subset: CD45RA+ positively selected. These receptors all come from a man aged 18-30 years in good health.

Regarding this clone: The sample contains more than one DNA sequence encoding this CDR3. The chain has TRBV6-5 and TRBJ1-2; perhaps TRBD1 as D (5 bases). There are 13 residues in the CDR3. Germline lookup yields CDR1 MNHEY and CDR2 SVGAGI. V was pared by 4 bases and J by 5 bases, with 11 bases between. CDR3 loop: CASSFRGTYGYTF. As DNA, the CDR3 is TGTGCCAGCAGTTTTCGTGGGACTTATGGCTACACCTTC.

This clone is a singleton in its sample. Other DNA sequences from this sample encode an identical CDR3 as well. This chain connects TRBV6-6 to TRBJ2-5; D gene uncertain. CDR1 is MNHNY and CDR2 is SVGAGI in the germline V gene (reference sequence). This CDR3 spans 12 amino acids. Trimming removed 0 bases from V and 5 bases from J, with 4 bases in between. For the CDR3, the DNA is TGTGCCAGCAGTTACTCGCTCGAGACCCAGTACTTC. Translation gives CASSYSLETQYF.

Written as DNA, the CDR3 is TGCGCCAGCAGTGAGCCCGACTTAAATAGCAATCAGCCCCAGCATTTT. The encoded protein is CASSEPDLNSNQPQHF. The chain has TRBV10-1 and TRBJ1-5; D is uncertain. The CDR3 has 16 amino acids. CDR1 and CDR2 (germline): WNHNN, SYGVQD (reference sequence). V was pared by 2 bases and J by 0 bases, with 11 bases between.

The rearrangement uses TRBV30 and TRBJ1-4; maybe TRBD1 (5 bases). Per germline, CDR1 GTSNPN and CDR2 SVGIG (reference sequence). This CDR3 spans 12 amino acids. The V gene lost 7 bases and the J gene lost 3 bases, with 9 bases spanning the gap. The CDR3, as DNA: TGTGCCTCGACAGTCTCTAATGAAAAACTGTTTTTT. Its protein is CASTVSNEKLFF.

This chain links TRBV7-2 with TRBJ2-1, with D perhaps matching TRBD1 (6 bases). V dropped 1 base and J dropped 9 bases, with 13 bases sitting between them. CDR3 length: 14 amino acids. Germline V gives CDR1 SGHTA, CDR2 FQGNSA. This chain's CDR3 is CASSLVAGVSEQFF. The DNA of the CDR3 is TGTGCCAGCAGCTTAGTCGCAGGGGTTAGTGAGCAGTTCTTC. The whole variable domain, filled in from reference TRBV7-2 and TRBJ2-1, reads GAGVSQSPSNKVTEKGKDVELRCDPISGHTALYWYRQSLGQGLEFLIYFQGNSAPDKSGLPSDRFSAERTGGSVSTLTIQRTQQEDSAVYLCASSLVAGVSEQFFGPGTRLTVL.

This rearrangement joins TRBV6-1 to TRBJ2-5; perhaps TRBD2 as D (7 bases). Trimming cost V 2 bases and J 5 bases, with 15 bases left between them. The CDR3 sequence is 15 residues long. Germline V gene data show CDR1 as MNHNS and CDR2 as SASEGT. This CDR3 reads CASSERGGLVETQYF. The CDR3 bases are TGTGCCAGCAGTGAAAGGGGGGGCTTGGTGGAGACCCAGTACTTC.

This chain connects TRBV2 to TRBJ2-5; possible D gene TRBD1, 7 bases. Germline CDR1 SNHLY, CDR2 FYNNEI. The germline V and J ends were trimmed by 7 bases and 7 bases, with 19 bases remaining between them. This CDR3 region has 14 residues. The CDR3 is CASIPRDRTGTQYF. The CDR3 bases are TGTGCCAGCATTCCGCGGGACAGAACCGGGACCCAGTACTTC. Full variable domain (remainder filled in from reference TRBV2 and TRBJ2-5): EPEVTQTPSHQVTQMGQEVILRCVPISNHLYFYWYRQILGQKVEFLVSFYNNEISEKSEIFDDQFSVERPDGSNFTLKIRSTKLEDSAMYFCASIPRDRTGTQYFGPGTRLLVL.

The genes are TRBV5-1 and TRBJ2-6; no definite D call. The germline V gene encodes CDR1 SGHRS and CDR2 YFSETQ. The V gene lost 1 base and the J gene lost 0 bases, with 11 bases spanning the gap. The CDR3 has 17 amino acids. CDR3 nucleotide sequence: TGCGCCAGCAGCTTGATCTCGGAGTACTCTGGGGCCAACGTCCTGACTTTC. Amino acids: CASSLISEYSGANVLTF.

V is TRBV15 and J is TRBJ1-3; D is unresolved. The V end lost 0 bases, the J end lost 4 bases, and 13 bases lay between the germline ends. Per the germline V gene, CDR1 is LNHNV and CDR2 is YYDKDF (reference sequence). The CDR3 is 16 residues long. The CDR3 DNA reads as TGTGCCACCAGCAGAGATCCAAGGACTCCAGGAAACACCATATATTTT. It is translated as CATSRDPRTPGNTIYF. Full variable domain (outside the CDR3, taken from reference TRBV15 and TRBJ1-3): DAMVIQNPRYQVTQFGKPVTLSCSQTLNHNVMYWYQQKSSQAPKLLFHYYDKDFNNEADTPDNFQSRRPNTSFCFLDIRSPGLGDTAMYLCATSRDPRTPGNTIYFGEGSWLTVV.

The chain has TRBV6-1 and TRBJ2-3, with 8 nucleotides matching TRBD2. The CDR3 covers 18 residues. Germline CDR1 reads MNHNS; CDR2 reads SASEGT. Trimming took 3 bases from V and 3 from J; bases not matched to a gene: 14. The CDR3 region is CASSDRALGSGRTDTQYF. The CDR3, as DNA: TGTGCCAGCAGTGATCGGGCGTTAGGGAGCGGGAGAACAGATACGCAGTATTTT.

V and J are TRBV29-1 and TRBJ2-1; tentative D call: TRBD1 (5 bases). The V end was cut by 8 bases, the J end by 0 bases, with 17 bases between. Germline V gives CDR1 SQVTM, CDR2 ANQGSEA. The CDR3 consists of 15 residues. CDR3 protein: CSLQAGPSSYNEQFF. In DNA, the CDR3 is TGCAGCTTACAGGCAGGGCCCTCCTCCTACAATGAGCAGTTCTTC.

The chain combines TRBV5-1 with TRBJ2-1; 8 bases match TRBD2. The CDR3 sequence is 15 residues long. The junction had 6 bases not matched to a gene; V was cut back by 4 bases and J by 3 bases. Per the germline V gene, CDR1 is SGHRS and CDR2 is YFSETQ. CDR3 sequence: CASSGGGPGYNEQFF. The CDR3 nucleotides are TGCGCCAGCAGCGGCGGGGGGCCTGGCTACAATGAGCAGTTCTTC.

CDR3 bases: TGCGCCAGCAGCCCAGGACTGGGAAGCTCCTATAATTCACCCCTCCACTTT. It codes for CASSPGLGSSYNSPLHF. The chain is built from TRBV5-1 and TRBJ1-6; unclear D gene. In germline, CDR1 is SGHRS, CDR2 YFSETQ. Trimming removed 4 bases at V and 0 bases at J, with 14 bases between. The CDR3 has 17 amino acids.

The V gene is TRBV9, the J gene TRBJ2-7; D remains unclear. The CDR3 runs to 14 residues. The ends were cut back, 0 bases at V and 2 bases at J, with 9 bases in the middle. Germline CDR1 and CDR2: SGDLS and YYNGEE. CDR3 sequence (DNA): TGTGCCAGCAGCGTAGACTATGATGCCTACGAGCAGTACTTC. Protein: CASSVDYDAYEQYF.

V usage is TRBV5-1 and J usage is TRBJ2-3, with D tentatively TRBD1 or TRBD2 (5 bases each). The germline CDR1 and CDR2 sequences are SGHRS and YFSETQ. Deletions cut 6 bases from V and 2 bases from J, with 19 bases between. This CDR3 contains 16 residues. CDR3: CASTHGTSSLTDTQYF. The CDR3 DNA reads as TGCGCCAGCACCCACGGGACCTCATCCCTCACAGATACGCAGTATTTT.